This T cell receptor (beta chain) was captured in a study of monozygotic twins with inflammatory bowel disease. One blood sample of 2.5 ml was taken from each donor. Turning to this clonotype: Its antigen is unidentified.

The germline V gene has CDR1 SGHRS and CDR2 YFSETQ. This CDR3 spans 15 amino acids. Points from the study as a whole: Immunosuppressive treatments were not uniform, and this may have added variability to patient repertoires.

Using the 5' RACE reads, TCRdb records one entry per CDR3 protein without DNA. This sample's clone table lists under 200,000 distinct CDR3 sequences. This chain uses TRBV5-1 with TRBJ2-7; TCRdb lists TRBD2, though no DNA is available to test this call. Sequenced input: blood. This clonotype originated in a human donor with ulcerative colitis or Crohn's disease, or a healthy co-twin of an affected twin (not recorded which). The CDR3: CASKPSSGRATEQYF.